Listed here are 11 T cell receptor beta chains from one sample, sequenced in a study of cytomegalovirus exposure and HLA in healthy donors. The PCR contained 60 Vbeta and 13 Jbeta primers. Here immunoSEQ multiplex PCR was the method, and the copy in TCRdb shows in-frame clones only, minus some. In the table there are about 200,000 clones, less than 90% of which are singletons. Sequenced sample: PBMCs. Source of these receptors: a woman in her thirties in good health and CMV-seronegative.

Note on this clone: Other DNA variants within this sample encode the same CDR3. J is TRBJ1-2 and V is TRBV27, with D perhaps TRBD1 (5 bases). The CDR3 covers 13 residues. Trimming took 5 bases from V and 3 from J, leaving 10 bases between them. CDR1 and CDR2 from the germline V gene are MNHEY and SMNVEV (reference sequence). This CDR3 reads CASSLTGDYGYTF. The CDR3 bases are TGTGCCAGCAGTCTAACAGGAGACTATGGCTACACCTTC.

The chain carries TRBV18 and TRBJ2-7, with 8 bases matching TRBD1. With V trimmed by 4 bases and J by 0 bases, 5 bases remained unmatched. CDR1 and CDR2 from the germline V gene are KGHSH and LQKENI. The CDR3 consists of 15 residues. The DNA of the CDR3 is TGTGCCAGCTCACGGGACAGGTTGAGCTCCTACGAGCAGTACTTC. Amino acids: CASSRDRLSSYEQYF.

The V and J genes are TRBV7-8 and TRBJ2-1, with TRBD2 matching 10 bases. CDR1 and CDR2 (germline): SGHVS, FQNEAQ. V shed 1 base, J shed 6 bases, and the junction held 3 bases outside the gene matches. This CDR3 is 15 amino acids long. The CDR3 spells CASSLGAGGRNEQFF. In nucleotides, the CDR3 is TGTGCCAGCAGCTTAGGAGCGGGAGGGCGCAATGAGCAGTTCTTC.

The genes are TRBV6-1 and TRBJ2-2; possible D gene TRBD2, 5 bases. The germline CDR1 and CDR2 sequences are MNHNS and SASEGT. Trimming took off 4 bases at V and 5 bases at J, with 14 bases between the two ends. This CDR3 contains 15 residues. The DNA of the CDR3 is TGTGCCAGCAGTGTACGGACGGGGATTACCGGGGAGCTGTTTTTT. It translates to CASSVRTGITGELFF.

The rearrangement uses TRBV27 and TRBJ2-7; tentative D call: TRBD2 (7 bases). V lost 5 bases and J lost 3, with 14 bases in between. Germline loops: CDR1 MNHEY, CDR2 SMNVEV (reference sequence). There are 14 residues in the CDR3. CDR3 bases: TGTGCCAGCAGTCAACAGGGAGGGGGCTACGAGCAGTACTTC. It yields the protein CASSQQGGGYEQYF.

CDR3 residues: CASSPWEGSYEQYF. CDR3 coding DNA: TGTGCCAGCAGCCCGTGGGAGGGGAGCTACGAGCAGTACTTC. The chain carries TRBV7-8 and TRBJ2-7, with 7 bases fitting TRBD2. Per germline, CDR1 SGHVS and CDR2 FQNEAQ. The CDR3 totals 14 residues. After removal of 5 bases from V and 3 bases from J, the junction contained 7 bases not matched to a gene.

This chain joins TRBV19 and TRBJ2-7; TRBD1 might be the D (6 bases). The length of the CDR3 is 17 residues. Germline V CDR1 and CDR2: LNHDA, SQIVND (reference sequence). The V end lost 5 bases, the J end lost 2 bases, and 22 bases lay between the germline ends. The DNA for the CDR3 is TGTGCCAGTAGTCCGGGACACCAGAGCTCCTTACCCTACGAGCAGTACTTC. Translation: CASSPGHQSSLPYEQYF.

This clone was counted once. This chain uses TRBV9 with TRBJ2-3; 8 bases line up with TRBD1. J was trimmed by 7 bases and V by 4 bases; bases with no gene match: 8. The CDR3 covers 14 residues. The germline V gene encodes CDR1 SGDLS and CDR2 YYNGEE. The CDR3 region has the DNA TGTGCCAGCAGCACGGACACAGGGGGGAATACGCAGTATTTT. Translated: CASSTDTGGNTQYF.

This clone came up once. V and J are TRBV6-5 and TRBJ2-3, with 12 positions matching TRBD2. The V and J ends lost 4 bases and 4 bases, in that order; junction bases with no gene match: 6. The CDR3 spans 16 residues. Germline V lookup: CDR1 MNHEY, CDR2 SVGAGI. The CDR3 DNA is TGTGCCAGCAGTTCCCCTAGCGGGAGGGCCGCAGATACGCAGTATTTT. Amino acid sequence: CASSSPSGRAADTQYF.

The V and J genes are TRBV9 and TRBJ2-3; D uncertain. CDR3 length: 16 amino acids. Germline assignment: CDR1 SGDLS and CDR2 YYNGEE. V lost 4 bases, J lost 1 base, and 16 bases lay in between. CDR3 protein: CASSLTVTGGTDTQYF. DNA for the CDR3: TGTGCCAGCAGCTTGACCGTAACGGGTGGCACAGATACGCAGTATTTT. Drawing the rest from reference TRBV9 and TRBJ2-3, the complete variable domain is DSGVTQTPKHLITATGQRVTLRCSPRSGDLSVYWYQQSLDQGLQFLIQYYNGEERAKGNILERFSAQQFPDLHSELNLSSLELGDSALYFCASSLTVTGGTDTQYFGPGTRLTVL.

This chain uses TRBV29-1 with TRBJ1-1, with D possibly being TRBD1 (5 bases). The CDR3 length is 14 residues. The germline V and J ends were trimmed by 7 bases and 1 base, with 16 bases remaining between them. The germline CDR1 and CDR2 sequences are SQVTM and ANQGSEA. The DNA of the CDR3 is TGCAGCGCCCGGCCAGGGCATGGGAACACTGAAGCTTTCTTT. Protein sequence: CSARPGHGNTEAFF.